This TCR beta chain is drawn from a study of T cells in Graves' hyperthyroidism and ophthalmopathy. This clonotype came up a few times. It was RNA transcripts that yielded the amplified TCR beta CDR3 regions. Researchers ran a first-round RT-PCR on the TCR CDR3 using the HTBI primer set. Each CDR3 protein is one row after TCRdb ran MiXCR on the multiplex PCR reads. The table shows roughly 740,000 distinct CDR3 sequences, with over 15% occurring only once. Sample: blood. The receptor's source is a man aged 18 to 35 with Graves' hyperthyroidism.

The CDR3 here is CSATDRVNVKLFF. The CDR3 coding sequence is TGCAGTGCTACAGACAGGGTGAACGTAAAACTGTTTTTT. The rearrangement links TRBV20-1 to TRBJ1-4, with TRBD1 matching over 7 bases. There are 13 residues in the CDR3. Per germline, CDR1 DFQATT and CDR2 SNEGSKA (reference sequence). Trimming removed 4 bases from V and 10 bases from J; junction bases left unmatched: 9.